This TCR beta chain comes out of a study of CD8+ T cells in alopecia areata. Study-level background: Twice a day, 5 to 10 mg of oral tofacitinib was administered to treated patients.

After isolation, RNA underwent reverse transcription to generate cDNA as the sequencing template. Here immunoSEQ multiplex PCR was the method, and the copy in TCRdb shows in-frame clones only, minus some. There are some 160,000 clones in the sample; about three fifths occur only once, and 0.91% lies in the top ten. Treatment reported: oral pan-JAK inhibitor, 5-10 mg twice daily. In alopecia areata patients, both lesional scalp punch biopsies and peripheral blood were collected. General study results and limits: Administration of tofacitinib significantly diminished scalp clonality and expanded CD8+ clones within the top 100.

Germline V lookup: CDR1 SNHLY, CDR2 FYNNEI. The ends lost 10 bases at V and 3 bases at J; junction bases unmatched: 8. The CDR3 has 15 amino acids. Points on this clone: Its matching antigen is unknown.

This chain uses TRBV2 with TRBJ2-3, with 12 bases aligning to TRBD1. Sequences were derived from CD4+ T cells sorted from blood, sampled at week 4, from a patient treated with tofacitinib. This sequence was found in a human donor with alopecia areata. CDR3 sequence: CATQEGQGATDTQYF. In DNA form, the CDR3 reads TGTGCCACCCAAGAGGGACAGGGGGCAACAGATACGCAGTATTTT.